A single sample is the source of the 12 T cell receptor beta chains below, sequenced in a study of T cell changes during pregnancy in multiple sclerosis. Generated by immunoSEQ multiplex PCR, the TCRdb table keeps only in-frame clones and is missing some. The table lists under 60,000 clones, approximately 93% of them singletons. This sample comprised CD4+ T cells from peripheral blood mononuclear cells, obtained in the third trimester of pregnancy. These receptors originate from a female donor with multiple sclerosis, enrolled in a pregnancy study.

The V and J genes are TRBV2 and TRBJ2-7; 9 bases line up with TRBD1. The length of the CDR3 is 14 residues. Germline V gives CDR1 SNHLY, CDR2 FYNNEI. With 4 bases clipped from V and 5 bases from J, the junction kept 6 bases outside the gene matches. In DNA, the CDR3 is TGTGCCAGCAGTGTTATGGACAGGGGAGACGAGCAGTACTTC. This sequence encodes CASSVMDRGDEQYF.

CDR3 sequence reads: CASSSSGTGIFNGRNTIYF. As DNA, the CDR3 is TGTGCCAGCAGCTCGTCCGGGACAGGGATATTTAACGGGAGAAACACCATATATTTT. This rearrangement joins TRBV5-4 to TRBJ1-3; TRBD1 agrees at 9 bases. The germline gives CDR1 SGHNT, CDR2 YYREEE (reference sequence). The CDR3 consists of 19 residues. V shed 3 bases, J shed 5 bases, and the junction held 18 bases outside the gene matches.

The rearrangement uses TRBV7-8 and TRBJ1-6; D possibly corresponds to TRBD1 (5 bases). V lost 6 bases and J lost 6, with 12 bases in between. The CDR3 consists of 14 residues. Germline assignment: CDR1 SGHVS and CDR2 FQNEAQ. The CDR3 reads CASRTESSNSPLHF. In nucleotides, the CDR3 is TGTGCCAGCAGGACAGAGTCATCTAATTCACCCCTCCACTTT.

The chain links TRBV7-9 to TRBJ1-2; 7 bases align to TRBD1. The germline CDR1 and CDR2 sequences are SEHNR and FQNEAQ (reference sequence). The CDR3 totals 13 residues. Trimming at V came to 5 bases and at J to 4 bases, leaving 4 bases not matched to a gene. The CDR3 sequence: CASSPGQFYGYTF. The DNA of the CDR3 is TGTGCCAGCAGCCCGGGACAGTTCTATGGCTACACCTTC. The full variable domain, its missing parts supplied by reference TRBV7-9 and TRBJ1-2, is DTGVSQNPRHKITKRGQNVTFRCDPISEHNRLYWYRQTLGQGPEFLTYFQNEAQLEKSRLLSDRFSAERPKGSFSTLEIQRTEQGDSAMYLCASSPGQFYGYTFGSGTRLTVV.

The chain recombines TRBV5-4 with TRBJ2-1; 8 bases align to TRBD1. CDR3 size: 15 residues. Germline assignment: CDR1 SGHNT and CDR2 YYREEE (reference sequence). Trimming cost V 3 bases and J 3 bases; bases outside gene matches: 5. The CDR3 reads CASSSGGAGYNEQFF. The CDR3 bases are TGTGCCAGCAGCTCAGGGGGCGCGGGCTACAATGAGCAGTTCTTC.

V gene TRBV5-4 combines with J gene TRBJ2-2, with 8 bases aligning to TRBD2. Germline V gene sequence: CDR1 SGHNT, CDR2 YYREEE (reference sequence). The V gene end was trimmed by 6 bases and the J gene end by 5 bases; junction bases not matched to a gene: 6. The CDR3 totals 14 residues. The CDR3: CASTPGGRTGELFF. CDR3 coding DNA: TGTGCCAGCACCCCCGGCGGGAGGACCGGGGAGCTGTTTTTT.

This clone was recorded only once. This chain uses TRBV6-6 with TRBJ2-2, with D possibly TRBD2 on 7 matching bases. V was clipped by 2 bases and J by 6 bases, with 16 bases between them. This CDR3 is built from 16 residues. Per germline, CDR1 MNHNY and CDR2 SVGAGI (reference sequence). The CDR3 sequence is CASSYPLGGAPGELFF. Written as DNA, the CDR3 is TGTGCCAGCAGTTACCCACTTGGGGGGGCGCCCGGGGAGCTGTTTTTT.

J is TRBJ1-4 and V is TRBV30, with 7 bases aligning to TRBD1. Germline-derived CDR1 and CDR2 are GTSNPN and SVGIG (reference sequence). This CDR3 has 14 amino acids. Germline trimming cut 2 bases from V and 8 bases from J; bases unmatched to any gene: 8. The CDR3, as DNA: TGTGCCTGGAGTCTCAACAGGGGTTCGGAAAAACTGTTTTTT. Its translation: CAWSLNRGSEKLFF.

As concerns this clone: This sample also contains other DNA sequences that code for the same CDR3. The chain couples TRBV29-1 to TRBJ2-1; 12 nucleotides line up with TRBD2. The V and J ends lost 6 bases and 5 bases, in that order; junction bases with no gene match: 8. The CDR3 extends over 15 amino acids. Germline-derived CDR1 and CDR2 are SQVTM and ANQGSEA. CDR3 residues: CSVERTSGRNNEQFF. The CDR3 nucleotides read TGCAGCGTCGAACGTACTAGCGGGAGGAACAATGAGCAGTTCTTC.

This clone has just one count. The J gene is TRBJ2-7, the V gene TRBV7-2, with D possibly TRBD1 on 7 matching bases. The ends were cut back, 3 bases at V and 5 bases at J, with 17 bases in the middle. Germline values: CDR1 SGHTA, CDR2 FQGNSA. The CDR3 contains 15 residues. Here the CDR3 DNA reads TGTGCCAGCAGCTTCGGGACGGCCAGGGGGGACGAGCAGTACTTC. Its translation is CASSFGTARGDEQYF.

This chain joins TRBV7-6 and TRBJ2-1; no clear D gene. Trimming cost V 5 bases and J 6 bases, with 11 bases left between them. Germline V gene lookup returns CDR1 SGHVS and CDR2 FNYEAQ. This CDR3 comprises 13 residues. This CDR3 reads CASSRPQLNEQFF. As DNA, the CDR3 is TGTGCCAGCAGCCGACCACAGCTCAATGAGCAGTTCTTC.

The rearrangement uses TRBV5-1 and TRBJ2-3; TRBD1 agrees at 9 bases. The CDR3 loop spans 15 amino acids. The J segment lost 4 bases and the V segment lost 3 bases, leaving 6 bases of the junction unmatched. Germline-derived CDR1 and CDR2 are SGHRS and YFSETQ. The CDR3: CASSSQGALADTQYF. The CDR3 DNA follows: TGCGCCAGCAGCTCACAGGGGGCGCTTGCAGATACGCAGTATTTT.